Sequencing of this TCR beta chain was carried out in a study of shared clonotypes between healthy human individuals. Trimming cost V 9 bases and J 4 bases, with 16 bases left between them. Germline assignment: CDR1 MNHNS and CDR2 SASEGT. This CDR3 spans 14 amino acids. Clones were sequenced by immunoSEQ multiplex PCR, and TCRdb holds only the in-frame ones, with some missing. The sample lists 2 million to 3 million clones; approximately 94% were seen once. The receptor comes from a man aged 18 to 30 in good health. Some clones in this sample may be carry-over from other donors' samples. The chain recombines TRBV6-1 with TRBJ1-5; tentative D call: TRBD1 (5 bases). Sequenced sample: naive CD4+ T cells from PBMCs. Stated subset: CD45RA+ positively selected. CDR3 residues: CASYQGVRNQPQHF. CDR3 sequence (DNA): TGTGCCAGTTATCAGGGTGTACGGAATCAGCCCCAGCATTTT.